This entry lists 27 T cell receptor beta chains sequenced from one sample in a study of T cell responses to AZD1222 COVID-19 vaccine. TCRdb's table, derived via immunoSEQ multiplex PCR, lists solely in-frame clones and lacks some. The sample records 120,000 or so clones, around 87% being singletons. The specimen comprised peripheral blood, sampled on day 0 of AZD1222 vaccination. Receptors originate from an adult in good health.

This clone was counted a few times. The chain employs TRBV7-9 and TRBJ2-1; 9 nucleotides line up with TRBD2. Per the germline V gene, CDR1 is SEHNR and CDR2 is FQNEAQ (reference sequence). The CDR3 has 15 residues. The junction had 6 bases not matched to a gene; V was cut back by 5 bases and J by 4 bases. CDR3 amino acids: CASSPWTSAYNEQFF. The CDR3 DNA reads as TGTGCCAGCAGCCCTTGGACTAGCGCTTACAATGAGCAGTTCTTC.

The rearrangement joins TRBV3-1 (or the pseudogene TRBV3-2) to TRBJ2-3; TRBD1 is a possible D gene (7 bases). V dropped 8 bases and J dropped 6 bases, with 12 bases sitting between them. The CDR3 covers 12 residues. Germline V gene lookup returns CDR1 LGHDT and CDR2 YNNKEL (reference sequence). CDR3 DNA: TGTGCCAGCGGAGGGGGCCTCGATACGCAGTATTTT. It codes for CASGGGLDTQYF.

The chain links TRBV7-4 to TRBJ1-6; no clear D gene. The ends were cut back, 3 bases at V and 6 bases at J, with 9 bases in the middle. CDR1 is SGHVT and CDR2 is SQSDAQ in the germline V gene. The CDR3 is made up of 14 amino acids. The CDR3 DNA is TGTGCCAGCAGCTTGGAGGAGCCTAATTCACCCCTCCACTTT. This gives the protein CASSLEEPNSPLHF.

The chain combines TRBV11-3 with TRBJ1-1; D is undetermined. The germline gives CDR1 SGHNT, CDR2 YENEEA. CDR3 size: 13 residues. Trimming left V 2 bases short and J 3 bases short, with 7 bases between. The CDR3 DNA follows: TGTGCCAGCAGCTTACGGCGATACACTGAAGCTTTCTTT. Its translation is CASSLRRYTEAFF.

In DNA form, the CDR3 reads TGTGCCAGCAGTCCAGGACAGGCAGCAGATACGCAGTATTTT. Translating it yields CASSPGQAADTQYF. The rearrangement links TRBV28 to TRBJ2-3; 7 bases align to TRBD1. From germline, CDR1 is MDHEN and CDR2 SYDVKM. V lost 5 bases to trimming and J lost 4 bases; unmatched junction nucleotides: 6. This CDR3 region has 14 residues.

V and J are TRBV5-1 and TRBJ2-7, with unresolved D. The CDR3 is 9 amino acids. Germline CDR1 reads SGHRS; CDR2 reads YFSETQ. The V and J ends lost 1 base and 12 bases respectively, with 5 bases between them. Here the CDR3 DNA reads TGCGCCAGCAGCTTGCTAGGGTACTTC. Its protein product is CASSLLGYF.

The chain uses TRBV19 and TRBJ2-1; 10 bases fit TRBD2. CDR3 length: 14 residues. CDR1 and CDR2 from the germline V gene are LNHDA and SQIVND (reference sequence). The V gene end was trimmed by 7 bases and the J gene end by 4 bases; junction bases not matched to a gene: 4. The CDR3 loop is CASMWTSGYNEQFF. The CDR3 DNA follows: TGTGCCAGTATGTGGACTAGCGGATACAATGAGCAGTTCTTC.

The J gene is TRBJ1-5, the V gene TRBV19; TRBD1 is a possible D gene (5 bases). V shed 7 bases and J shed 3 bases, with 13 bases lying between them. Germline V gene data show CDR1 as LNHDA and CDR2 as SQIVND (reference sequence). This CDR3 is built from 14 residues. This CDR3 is CASTYLGDNQPQHF. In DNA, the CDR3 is TGTGCCAGTACCTATCTAGGGGACAATCAGCCCCAGCATTTT.

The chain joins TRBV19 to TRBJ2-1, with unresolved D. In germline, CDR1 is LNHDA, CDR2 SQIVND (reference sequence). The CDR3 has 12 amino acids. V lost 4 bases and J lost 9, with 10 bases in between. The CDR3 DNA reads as TGTGCCAGTAGTAGAGCCCTGGGTGAGCAGTTCTTC. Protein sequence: CASSRALGEQFF.

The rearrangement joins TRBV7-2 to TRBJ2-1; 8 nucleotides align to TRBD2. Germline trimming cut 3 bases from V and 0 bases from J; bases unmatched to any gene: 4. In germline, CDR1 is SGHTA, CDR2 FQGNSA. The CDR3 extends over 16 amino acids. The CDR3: CASSLLAGLSYNEQFF. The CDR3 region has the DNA TGTGCCAGCAGCTTGTTAGCGGGACTCTCCTACAATGAGCAGTTCTTC.

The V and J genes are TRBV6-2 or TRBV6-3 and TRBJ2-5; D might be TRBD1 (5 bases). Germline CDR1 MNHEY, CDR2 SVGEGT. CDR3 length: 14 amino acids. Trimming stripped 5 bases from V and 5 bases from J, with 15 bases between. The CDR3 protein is CASSPRVGGETQYF. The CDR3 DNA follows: TGTGCCAGCAGTCCCAGGGTCGGTGGGGAGACCCAGTACTTC.

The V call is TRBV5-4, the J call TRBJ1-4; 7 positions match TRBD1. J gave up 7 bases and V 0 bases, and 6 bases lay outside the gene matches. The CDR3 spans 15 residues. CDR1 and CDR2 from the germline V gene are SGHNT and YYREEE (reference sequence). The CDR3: CASSLGRQGFEKLFF. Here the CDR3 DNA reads TGTGCCAGCAGCTTGGGGCGACAGGGATTTGAAAAACTGTTTTTT.

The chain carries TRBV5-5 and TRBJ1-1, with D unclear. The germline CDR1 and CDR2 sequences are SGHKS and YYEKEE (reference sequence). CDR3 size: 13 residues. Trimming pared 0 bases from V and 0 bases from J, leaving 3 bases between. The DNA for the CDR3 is TGTGCCAGCAGCTTGGGAATGAACACTGAAGCTTTCTTT. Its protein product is CASSLGMNTEAFF.

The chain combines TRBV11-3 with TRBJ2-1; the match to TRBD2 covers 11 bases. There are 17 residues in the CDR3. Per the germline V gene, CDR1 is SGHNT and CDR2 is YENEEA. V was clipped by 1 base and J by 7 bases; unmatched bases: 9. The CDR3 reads CASSLGTSGRFGNEQFF. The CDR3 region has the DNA TGTGCCAGCAGCTTAGGAACTAGCGGGAGATTCGGGAATGAGCAGTTCTTC.

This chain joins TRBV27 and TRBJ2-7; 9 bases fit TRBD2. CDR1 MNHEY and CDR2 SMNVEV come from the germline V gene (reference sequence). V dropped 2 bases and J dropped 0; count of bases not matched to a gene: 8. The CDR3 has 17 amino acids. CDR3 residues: CASSLRLSGRRSYEQYF. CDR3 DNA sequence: TGTGCCAGCAGTTTAAGGCTAAGCGGGAGGCGCTCCTACGAGCAGTACTTC.

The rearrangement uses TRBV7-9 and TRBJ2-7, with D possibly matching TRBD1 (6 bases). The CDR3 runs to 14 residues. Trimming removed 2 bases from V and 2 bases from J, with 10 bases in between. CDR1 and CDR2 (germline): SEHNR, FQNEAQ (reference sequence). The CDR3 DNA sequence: TGTGCCAGCAGCTTAACACAGGGTACCTACGAGCAGTACTTC. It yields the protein CASSLTQGTYEQYF.

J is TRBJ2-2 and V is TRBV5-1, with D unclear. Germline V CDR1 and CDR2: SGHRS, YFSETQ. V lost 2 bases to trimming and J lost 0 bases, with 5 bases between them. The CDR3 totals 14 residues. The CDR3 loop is CASSLLTNTGELFF. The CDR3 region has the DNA TGCGCCAGCAGCTTACTCACGAACACCGGGGAGCTGTTTTTT.

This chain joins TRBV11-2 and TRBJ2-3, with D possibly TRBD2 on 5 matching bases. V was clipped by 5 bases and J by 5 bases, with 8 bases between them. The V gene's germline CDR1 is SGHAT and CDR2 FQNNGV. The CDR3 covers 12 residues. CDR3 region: CASSRLIDTQYF. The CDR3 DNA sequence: TGTGCCAGCAGCCGACTAATAGATACGCAGTATTTT.

DNA for the CDR3: TGTGCCAGCAGCGTAGGACTAGCTGGGGCCGAGACCCAGTACTTC. Protein sequence: CASSVGLAGAETQYF. V usage is TRBV9 and J usage is TRBJ2-5, with 7 bases fitting TRBD2. The CDR3 spans 15 residues. The junction had 7 bases not matched to a gene; V was cut back by 0 bases and J by 5 bases. The V gene's germline CDR1 is SGDLS and CDR2 YYNGEE.

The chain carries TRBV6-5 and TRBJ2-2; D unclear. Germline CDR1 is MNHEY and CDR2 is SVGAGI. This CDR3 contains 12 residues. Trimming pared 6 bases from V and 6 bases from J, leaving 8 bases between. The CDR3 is CASSPWAGELFF. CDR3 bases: TGTGCCAGCAGCCCCTGGGCCGGGGAGCTGTTTTTT.

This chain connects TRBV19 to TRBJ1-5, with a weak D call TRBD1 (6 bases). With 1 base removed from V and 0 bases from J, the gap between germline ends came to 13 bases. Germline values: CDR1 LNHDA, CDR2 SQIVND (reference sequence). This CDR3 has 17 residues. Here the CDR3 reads CASSIVAGDYSNQPQHF. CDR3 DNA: TGTGCCAGTAGTATAGTGGCAGGGGATTATAGCAATCAGCCCCAGCATTTT.

The DNA of the CDR3 is TGTGCCAGCAGCCAGTTGAGGTGGGATACGCAGTATTTT. Amino acids: CASSQLRWDTQYF. The chain uses TRBV7-9 and TRBJ2-3; D remains ambiguous. The V end lost 5 bases, the J end lost 6 bases, and 12 bases lay between the germline ends. Germline CDR1 and CDR2: SEHNR and FQNEAQ (reference sequence). There are 13 residues in the CDR3. Combining the CDR3 with reference TRBV7-9 and TRBJ2-3 gives the whole variable domain DTGVSQNPRHKITKRGQNVTFRCDPISEHNRLYWYRQTLGQGPEFLTYFQNEAQLEKSRLLSDRFSAERPKGSFSTLEIQRTEQGDSAMYLCASSQLRWDTQYFGPGTRLTVL.

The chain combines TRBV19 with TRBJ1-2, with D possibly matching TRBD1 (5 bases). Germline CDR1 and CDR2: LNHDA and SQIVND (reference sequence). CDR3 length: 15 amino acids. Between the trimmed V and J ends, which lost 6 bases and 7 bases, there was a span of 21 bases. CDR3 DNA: TGTGCCAGTAGACCTCCTAGCAGGGTCTGGGGTGGCTACACCTTC. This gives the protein CASRPPSRVWGGYTF.

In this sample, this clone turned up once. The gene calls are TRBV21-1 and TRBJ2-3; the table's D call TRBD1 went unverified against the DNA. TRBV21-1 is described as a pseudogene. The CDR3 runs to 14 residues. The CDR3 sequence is CALQGGSRTDTQYF. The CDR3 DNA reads TGTGCCCTTCAGGGGGGCTCCCGCACAGATACGCAGTATTTT.

The CDR3 DNA reads as TGCGCCAGCAGCGGCCCGGCGGCCGCGAACAATGAGCAGTTCTTC. Translating gives CASSGPAAANNEQFF. The genes are TRBV5-1 and TRBJ2-1; D is unresolved. With 4 bases removed from V and 5 bases from J, the gap between germline ends came to 16 bases. The CDR3 runs to 15 residues. Germline values: CDR1 SGHRS, CDR2 YFSETQ. The whole variable domain, filled in from reference TRBV5-1 and TRBJ2-1, reads KAGVTQTPRYLIKTRGQQVTLSCSPISGHRSVSWYQQTPGQGLQFLFEYFSETQRNKGNFPGRFSGRQFSNSRSEMNVSTLELGDSALYLCASSGPAAANNEQFFGPGTRLTVL.

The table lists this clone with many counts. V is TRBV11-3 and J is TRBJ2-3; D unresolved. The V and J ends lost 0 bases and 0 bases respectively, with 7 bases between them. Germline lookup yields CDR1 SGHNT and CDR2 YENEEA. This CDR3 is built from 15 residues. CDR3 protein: CASSLDPTSTDTQYF. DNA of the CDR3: TGTGCCAGCAGCTTAGACCCCACTAGCACAGATACGCAGTATTTT.

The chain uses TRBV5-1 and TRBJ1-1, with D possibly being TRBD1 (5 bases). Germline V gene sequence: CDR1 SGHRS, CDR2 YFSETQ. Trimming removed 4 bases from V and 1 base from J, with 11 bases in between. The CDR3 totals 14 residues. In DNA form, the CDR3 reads TGCGCCAGCAGCCCCCAGACAGAGAACACTGAAGCTTTCTTT. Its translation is CASSPQTENTEAFF.